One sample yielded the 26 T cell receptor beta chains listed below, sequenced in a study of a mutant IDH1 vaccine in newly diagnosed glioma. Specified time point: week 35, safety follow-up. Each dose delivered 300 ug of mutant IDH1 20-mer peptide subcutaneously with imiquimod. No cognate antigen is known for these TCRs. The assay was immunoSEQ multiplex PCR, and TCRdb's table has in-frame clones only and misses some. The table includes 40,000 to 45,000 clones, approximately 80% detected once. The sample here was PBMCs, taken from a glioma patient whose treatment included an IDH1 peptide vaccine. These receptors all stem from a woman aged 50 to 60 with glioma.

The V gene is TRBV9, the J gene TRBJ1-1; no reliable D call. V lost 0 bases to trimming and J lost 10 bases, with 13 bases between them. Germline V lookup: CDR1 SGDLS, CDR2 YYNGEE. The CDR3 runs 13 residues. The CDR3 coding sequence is TGTGCCAGCAGCGTAGTAGGGAGCCCCGGAGCTTTCTTT. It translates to CASSVVGSPGAFF.

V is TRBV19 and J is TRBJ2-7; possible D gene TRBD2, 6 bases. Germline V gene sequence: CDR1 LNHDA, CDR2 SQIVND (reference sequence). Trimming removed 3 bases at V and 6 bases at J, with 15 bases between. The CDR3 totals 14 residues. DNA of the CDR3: TGTGCCAGTAGTATCGCGCGGGGCGAAGGCGAGCAGTACTTC. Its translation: CASSIARGEGEQYF.

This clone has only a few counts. The CDR3 loop reads CACGQGTEAFF. The CDR3 nucleotides are TGTGCCTGTGGACAGGGGACTGAAGCTTTCTTT. The V call is TRBV30, the J call TRBJ1-1; TRBD1 matches at 9 bases. The germline V gene encodes CDR1 GTSNPN and CDR2 SVGIG (reference sequence). With V trimmed by 6 bases and J by 5 bases, 1 base remained unmatched. CDR3 size: 11 residues.

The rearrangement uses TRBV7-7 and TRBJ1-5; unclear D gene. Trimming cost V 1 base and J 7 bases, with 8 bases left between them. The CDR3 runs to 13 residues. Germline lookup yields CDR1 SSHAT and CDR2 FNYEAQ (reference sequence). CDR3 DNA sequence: TGTGCCAGCAGCTTAGTCCTAGGACAGCCCCAGCATTTT. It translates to CASSLVLGQPQHF.

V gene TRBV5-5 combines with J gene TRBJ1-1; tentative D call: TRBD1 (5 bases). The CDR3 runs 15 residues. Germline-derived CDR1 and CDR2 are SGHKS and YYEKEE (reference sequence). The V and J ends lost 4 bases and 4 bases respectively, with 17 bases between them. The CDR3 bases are TGTGCCAGCAGCATTGTACCAGGGAGGGGCACTGAAGCTTTCTTT. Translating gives CASSIVPGRGTEAFF.

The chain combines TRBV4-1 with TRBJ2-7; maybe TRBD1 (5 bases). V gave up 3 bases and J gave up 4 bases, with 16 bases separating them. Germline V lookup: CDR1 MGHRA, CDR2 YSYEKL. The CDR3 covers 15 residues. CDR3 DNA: TGCGCCAGCAGCCAGCCGCAGGGCGGAAGATACGAGCAGTACTTC. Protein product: CASSQPQGGRYEQYF.

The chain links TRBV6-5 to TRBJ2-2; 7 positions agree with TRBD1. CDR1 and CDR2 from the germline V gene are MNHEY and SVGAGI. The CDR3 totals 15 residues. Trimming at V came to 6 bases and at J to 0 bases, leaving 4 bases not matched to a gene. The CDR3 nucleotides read TGTGCCAGCAGCCTGACAGGGCCGAACACCGGGGAGCTGTTTTTT. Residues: CASSLTGPNTGELFF.

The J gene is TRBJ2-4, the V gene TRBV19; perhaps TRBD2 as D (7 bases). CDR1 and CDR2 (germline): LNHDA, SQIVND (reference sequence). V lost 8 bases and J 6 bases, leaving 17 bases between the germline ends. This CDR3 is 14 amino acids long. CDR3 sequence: CASVSTGGRNIQYF. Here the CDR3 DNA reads TGTGCCAGTGTCAGCACGGGGGGCCGAAACATTCAGTACTTC.

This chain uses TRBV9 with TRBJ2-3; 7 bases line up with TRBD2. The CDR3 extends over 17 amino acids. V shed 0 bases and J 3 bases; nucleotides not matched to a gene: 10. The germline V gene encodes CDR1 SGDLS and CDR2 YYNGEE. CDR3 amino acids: CASSVGGSRGRTDTQYF. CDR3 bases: TGTGCCAGCAGCGTAGGGGGGTCGCGGGGGAGAACAGATACGCAGTATTTT.

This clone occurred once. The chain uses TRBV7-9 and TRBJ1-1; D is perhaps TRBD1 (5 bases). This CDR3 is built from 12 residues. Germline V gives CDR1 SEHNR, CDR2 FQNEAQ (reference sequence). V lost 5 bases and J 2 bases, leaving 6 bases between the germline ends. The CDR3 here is CASSQGNTEAFF. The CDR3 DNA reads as TGTGCCAGCAGCCAGGGTAACACTGAAGCTTTCTTT. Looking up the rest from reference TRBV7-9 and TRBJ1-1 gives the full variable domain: DTGVSQNPRHKITKRGQNVTFRCDPISEHNRLYWYRQTLGQGPEFLTYFQNEAQLEKSRLLSDRFSAERPKGSFSTLEIQRTEQGDSAMYLCASSQGNTEAFFGQGTRLTVV.

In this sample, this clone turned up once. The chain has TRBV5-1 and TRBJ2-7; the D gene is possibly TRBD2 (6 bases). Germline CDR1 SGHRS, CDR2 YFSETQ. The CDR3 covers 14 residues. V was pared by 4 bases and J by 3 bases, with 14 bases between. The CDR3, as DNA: TGCGCCAGCAGCCGGAGGGCAGGTAACTACGAGCAGTACTTC. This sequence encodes CASSRRAGNYEQYF.

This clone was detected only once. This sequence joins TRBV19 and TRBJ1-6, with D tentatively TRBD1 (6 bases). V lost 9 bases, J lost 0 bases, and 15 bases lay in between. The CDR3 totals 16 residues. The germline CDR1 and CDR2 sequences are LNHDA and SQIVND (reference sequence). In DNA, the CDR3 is TGTGCCAGCAGAACCACAGGGAGCTCCTATAATTCACCCCTCCACTTT. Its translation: CASRTTGSSYNSPLHF.

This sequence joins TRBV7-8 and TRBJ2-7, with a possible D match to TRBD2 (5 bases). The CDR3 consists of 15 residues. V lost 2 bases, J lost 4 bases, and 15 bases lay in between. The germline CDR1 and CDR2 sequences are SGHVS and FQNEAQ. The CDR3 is CASSLKAGPAYEQYF. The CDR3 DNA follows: TGTGCCAGCAGCTTAAAGGCGGGTCCTGCATACGAGCAGTACTTC. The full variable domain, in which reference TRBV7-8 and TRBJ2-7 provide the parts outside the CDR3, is GAGVSQSPRYKVAKRGQDVALRCDPISGHVSLFWYQQALGQGPEFLTYFQNEAQLDKSGLPSDRFFAERPEGSVSTLKIQRTQQEDSAVYLCASSLKAGPAYEQYFGPGTRLTVT.

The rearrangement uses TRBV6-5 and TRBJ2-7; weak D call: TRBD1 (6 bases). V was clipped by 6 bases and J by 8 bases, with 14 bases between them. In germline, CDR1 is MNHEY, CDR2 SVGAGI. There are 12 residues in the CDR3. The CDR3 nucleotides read TGTGCCAGCAGCTCCGGACAGCTTCAGCAGTACTTC. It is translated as CASSSGQLQQYF.

CDR3 loop: CAVTAEAFF. The CDR3, as DNA: TGTGCCGTGACAGCTGAAGCTTTCTTT. The V call is TRBV7-9, the J call TRBJ1-1; D may be TRBD1 (5 bases). CDR1 is SEHNR, CDR2 FQNEAQ, per germline (reference sequence). V was trimmed by 11 bases and J by 6 bases, leaving 7 bases between them. This CDR3 spans 9 amino acids. Filled out from reference TRBV7-9 and TRBJ1-1, the complete variable domain reads DTGVSQNPRHKITKRGQNVTFRCDPISEHNRLYWYRQTLGQGPEFLTYFQNEAQLEKSRLLSDRFSAERPKGSFSTLEIQRTEQGDSAMYLCAVTAEAFFGQGTRLTVV.

The CDR3 protein is CASSYRGRGYQPQHF. The DNA for the CDR3 is TGTGCCAGCAGCTACAGGGGGCGCGGGTATCAGCCCCAGCATTTT. The rearrangement uses TRBV7-2 and TRBJ1-5; 9 positions agree with TRBD1. Germline assignment: CDR1 SGHTA and CDR2 FQGNSA. CDR3 length equals 15 residues. V lost 4 bases, J lost 5 bases, and 6 bases stayed unmatched. The complete variable domain, with remaining parts taken from reference TRBV7-2 and TRBJ1-5, reads GAGVSQSPSNKVTEKGKDVELRCDPISGHTALYWYRQSLGQGLEFLIYFQGNSAPDKSGLPSDRFSAERTGGSVSTLTIQRTQQEDSAVYLCASSYRGRGYQPQHFGDGTRLSIL.

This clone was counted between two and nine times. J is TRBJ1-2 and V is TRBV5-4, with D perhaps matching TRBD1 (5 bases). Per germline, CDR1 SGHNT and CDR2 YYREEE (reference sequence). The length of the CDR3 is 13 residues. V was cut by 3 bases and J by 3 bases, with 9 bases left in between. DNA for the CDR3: TGTGCCAGCAGCTCCGGGGGAGACTATGGCTACACCTTC. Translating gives CASSSGGDYGYTF. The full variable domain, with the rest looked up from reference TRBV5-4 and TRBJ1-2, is ETGVTQSPTHLIKTRGQQVTLRCSSQSGHNTVSWYQQALGQGPQFIFQYYREEENGRGNFPPRFSGLQFPNYSSELNVNALELDDSALYLCASSSGGDYGYTFGSGTRLTVV.

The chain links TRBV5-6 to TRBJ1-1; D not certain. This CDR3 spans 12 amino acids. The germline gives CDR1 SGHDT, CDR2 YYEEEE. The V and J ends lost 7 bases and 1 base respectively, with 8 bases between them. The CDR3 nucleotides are TGTGCCAGCGGATACCAGAACACTGAAGCTTTCTTT. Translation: CASGYQNTEAFF.

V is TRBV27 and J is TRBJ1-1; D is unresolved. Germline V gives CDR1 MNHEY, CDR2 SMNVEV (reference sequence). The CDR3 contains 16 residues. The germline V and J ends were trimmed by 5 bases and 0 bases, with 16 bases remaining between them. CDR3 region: CASSPSGRPMNTEAFF. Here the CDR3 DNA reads TGTGCCAGCAGTCCCTCCGGACGGCCTATGAACACTGAAGCTTTCTTT.

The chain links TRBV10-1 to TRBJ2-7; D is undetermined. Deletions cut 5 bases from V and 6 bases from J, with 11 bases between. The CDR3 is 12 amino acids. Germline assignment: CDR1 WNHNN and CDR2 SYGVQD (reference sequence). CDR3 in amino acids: CASSPDSIEQYF. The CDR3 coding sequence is TGCGCCAGCAGTCCAGACTCCATCGAGCAGTACTTC.

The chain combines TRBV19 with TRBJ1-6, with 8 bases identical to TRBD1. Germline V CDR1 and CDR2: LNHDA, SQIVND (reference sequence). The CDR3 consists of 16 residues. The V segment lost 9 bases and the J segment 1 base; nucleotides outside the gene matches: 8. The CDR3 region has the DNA TGTGCCAGCTCGGACAGGGCGAGGTCCTATAATTCACCCCTCCACTTT. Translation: CASSDRARSYNSPLHF.

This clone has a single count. For the CDR3, the DNA is TGTGCCAGCAGTGAAATTTCCGGAACCTACGAGCAGTACTTC. Translated: CASSEISGTYEQYF. The rearrangement joins TRBV25-1 to TRBJ2-7; D uncertain. The CDR3 contains 14 residues. Trimming removed 2 bases from V and 2 bases from J, with 10 bases in between. Germline V gives CDR1 MGHDK, CDR2 SYGVNS.

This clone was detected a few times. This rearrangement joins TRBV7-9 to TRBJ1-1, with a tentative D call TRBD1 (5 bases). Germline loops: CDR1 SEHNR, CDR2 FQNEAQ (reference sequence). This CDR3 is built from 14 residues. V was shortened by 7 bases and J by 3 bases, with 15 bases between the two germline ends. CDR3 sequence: CASKRNRWDTEAFF. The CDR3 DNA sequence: TGTGCCAGCAAAAGGAACAGGTGGGACACTGAAGCTTTCTTT.

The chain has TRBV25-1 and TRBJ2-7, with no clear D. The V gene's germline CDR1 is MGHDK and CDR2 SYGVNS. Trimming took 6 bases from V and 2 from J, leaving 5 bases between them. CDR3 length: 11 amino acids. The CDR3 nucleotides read TGTGCCAGCAGGCAGGCCTACGAGCAGTACTTC. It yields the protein CASRQAYEQYF.

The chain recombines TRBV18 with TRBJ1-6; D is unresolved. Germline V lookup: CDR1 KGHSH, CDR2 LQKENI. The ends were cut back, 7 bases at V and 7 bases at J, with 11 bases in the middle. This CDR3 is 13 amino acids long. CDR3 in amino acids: CASCLQDNSPLHF. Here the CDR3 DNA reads TGTGCCAGCTGCCTTCAGGACAATTCACCCCTCCACTTT.

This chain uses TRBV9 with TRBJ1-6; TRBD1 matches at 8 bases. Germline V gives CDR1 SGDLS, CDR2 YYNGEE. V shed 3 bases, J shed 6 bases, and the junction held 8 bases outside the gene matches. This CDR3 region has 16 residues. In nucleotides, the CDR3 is TGTGCCAGCAGCGCCTCAGGGGGCGCTGGTAATTCACCCCTCCACTTT. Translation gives CASSASGGAGNSPLHF.